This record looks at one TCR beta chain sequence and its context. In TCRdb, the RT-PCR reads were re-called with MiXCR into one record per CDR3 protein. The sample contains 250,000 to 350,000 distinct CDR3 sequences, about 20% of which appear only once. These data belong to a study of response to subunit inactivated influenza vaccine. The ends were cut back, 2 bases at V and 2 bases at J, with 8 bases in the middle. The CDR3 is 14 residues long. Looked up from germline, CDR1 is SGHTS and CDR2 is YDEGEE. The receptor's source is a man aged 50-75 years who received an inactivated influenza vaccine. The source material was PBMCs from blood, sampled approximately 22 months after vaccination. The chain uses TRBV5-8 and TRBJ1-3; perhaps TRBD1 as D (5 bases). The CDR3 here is CASSLGAPGNTIYF. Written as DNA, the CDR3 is TGTGCCAGCAGCTTAGGGGCGCCTGGAAACACCATATATTTT. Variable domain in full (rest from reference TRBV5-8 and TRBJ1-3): EAGVTQSPTHLIKTRGQQATLRCSPISGHTSVYWYQQALGLGLQFLLWYDEGEERNRGNFPPRFSGRQFPNYSSELNVNALELEDSALYLCASSLGAPGNTIYFGEGSWLTVV.